This TCR beta chain was recorded in a study of blood T cell repertoires in COVID-19. About the study: Material from acute and convalescent COVID-19 was sourced from the United States, Italy and Spain. PBMCs, B-cell-depleted T cells, or T cells provided the cDNA or gDNA that made up the material.

Original analysis: Amplified reference gene primers provided the basis for estimating nucleated cell counts. Method: immunoSEQ multiplex PCR; TCRdb's copy keeps in-frame clones and lacks some. The D gene and trimming were derived from the DNA, and the V and J assignments and clone size from that table. The sample holds 150,000 to 180,000 clones, roughly 83% seen once. Trimming took 1 base from V and 2 from J, leaving 11 bases between them. The CDR3 is made up of 15 amino acids. Germline loops: CDR1 SEHNR, CDR2 FQNEAQ (reference sequence). Material: peripheral blood. The chain has TRBV7-9 and TRBJ2-5, with D maybe TRBD1 (5 bases). The sequence came from a woman in her sixties or seventies with acute or convalescent COVID-19. Written as DNA, the CDR3 is TGTGCCAGCAGCTTAGGTGTAGGGGAACAAGAGACCCAGTACTTC. It specifies CASSLGVGEQETQYF.